Shown below are 26 T cell receptor beta chains from a single sample sequenced in a study of T cell responses to AZD1222 COVID-19 vaccine. Assay: immunoSEQ multiplex PCR; the TCRdb copy retains only in-frame clones and omits some. Here the sample spans about 170,000 clones, 80% to 95% being singletons. The sequencing here drew on peripheral blood, taken on day 0 of AZD1222 vaccination. Every receptor here comes from an adult in good health.

The rearrangement uses TRBV6-5 and TRBJ1-2; TRBD1 is a possible D gene (6 bases). V lost 2 bases to trimming and J lost 6 bases, with 16 bases between them. CDR3 size: 15 residues. Germline V lookup: CDR1 MNHEY, CDR2 SVGAGI. The CDR3 is CASSYLPRGGNGYTF. CDR3 coding DNA: TGTGCCAGCAGTTACCTCCCTAGGGGGGGGAATGGCTACACCTTC.

V is TRBV19 and J is TRBJ1-1; D is perhaps TRBD1 (5 bases). V was shortened by 7 bases and J by 2 bases, with 14 bases between the two germline ends. The CDR3 loop spans 14 amino acids. CDR1 is LNHDA and CDR2 is SQIVND in the germline V gene (reference sequence). The CDR3 region is CASKATGFNTEAFF. The CDR3 DNA reads TGTGCCAGTAAAGCTACAGGTTTCAACACTGAAGCTTTCTTT.

V is TRBV3-1 (or the pseudogene TRBV3-2) and J is TRBJ2-1; 9 nucleotides match TRBD2. Germline CDR1 is LGHDT and CDR2 is YNNKEL (reference sequence). This CDR3 is 16 amino acids long. The V gene end was trimmed by 4 bases and the J gene end by 9 bases; junction bases not matched to a gene: 13. The CDR3 nucleotides read TGTGCCAGCAGCCCTTCGGGGCCGGGACTAGCAGTTGAGCAGTTCTTC. This sequence encodes CASSPSGPGLAVEQFF.

The rearrangement links TRBV18 to TRBJ1-1; no clear D. Germline CDR1 is KGHSH and CDR2 is LQKENI. Trimming took off 1 base at V and 3 bases at J, with 6 bases between the two ends. The CDR3 is made up of 13 amino acids. In DNA form, the CDR3 reads TGTGCCAGCTCACCACTGGACGACACTGAAGCTTTCTTT. Protein product: CASSPLDDTEAFF.

The chain links TRBV6-5 to TRBJ1-6, with 7 bases aligning to TRBD1. Germline-derived CDR1 and CDR2 are MNHEY and SVGAGI. V trimming: 6 bases; J trimming: 8 bases; junction bases outside the gene matches: 4. The CDR3 runs 13 residues. CDR3 loop: CASRGQTYSPLHF. In nucleotides, the CDR3 is TGTGCCAGCAGGGGACAGACCTATTCACCCCTCCACTTT.

The DNA for the CDR3 is TGTGCCAGCAGTTCCATTTCGATGGGGGCCACCCAGCCCCAGCATTTT. This sequence encodes CASSSISMGATQPQHF. The chain is built from TRBV27 and TRBJ1-5; TRBD1 might be the D (6 bases). CDR1 MNHEY and CDR2 SMNVEV come from the germline V gene (reference sequence). This CDR3 comprises 16 residues. V lost 4 bases and J lost 7, with 20 bases in between.

The V and J genes are TRBV27 and TRBJ2-7, with a tentative D call TRBD2 (6 bases). The CDR3 consists of 16 residues. V was shortened by 5 bases and J by 1 base, with 18 bases between the two germline ends. The V gene's germline CDR1 is MNHEY and CDR2 SMNVEV (reference sequence). CDR3 region: CASSVAGPLLSYEQYF. In DNA form, the CDR3 reads TGTGCCAGCAGTGTCGCGGGACCCTTACTATCCTACGAGCAGTACTTC.

With regard to this clone: Germline is not matched at one junction end, which may reflect a read error. The chain has TRBV29-1 and TRBJ1-2; a possible D gene is TRBD1 (5 bases). The CDR3 consists of 10 residues. Germline V gene sequence: CDR1 SQVTM, CDR2 ANQGSEA. The CDR3 spells CSVDKKGLLF. The CDR3 bases are TGCAGCGTTGATAAAAAGGGACTGCTTTTC. The variable domain in full, with the rest retrieved from reference TRBV29-1 and TRBJ1-2, is SAVISQKPSRDICQRGTSLTIQCQVDSQVTMMFWYRQQPGQSLTLIATANQGSEATYESGFVIDKFPISRPNLTFSTLTVSNMSPEDSSIYLCSVDKKGLLFGSGTRLTVV.

This sequence joins TRBV6-6 and TRBJ2-7, with TRBD1 as a possible D gene (6 bases). CDR3 length: 15 residues. Germline V gene data show CDR1 as MNHNY and CDR2 as SVGAGI (reference sequence). V dropped 2 bases and J dropped 5 bases, with 16 bases sitting between them. In DNA, the CDR3 is TGTGCCAGCAGTTACGGAAACAGGGATCTCAACGAGCAGTACTTC. Protein sequence: CASSYGNRDLNEQYF.

The chain recombines TRBV30 with TRBJ2-2, with no clear D. Germline CDR1 is GTSNPN and CDR2 is SVGIG (reference sequence). This CDR3 is 12 amino acids long. Trimming left V 4 bases short and J 0 bases short, with 3 bases between. CDR3 sequence reads: CAWNPNTGELFF. In nucleotides, the CDR3 is TGTGCCTGGAACCCGAACACCGGGGAGCTGTTTTTT.

This clone was seen once. The chain links TRBV29-1 to TRBJ1-1; a weak D match, TRBD1 (6 bases). CDR1 is SQVTM and CDR2 is ANQGSEA in the germline V gene. This CDR3 comprises 15 residues. V shed 2 bases and J shed 6 bases, with 19 bases lying between them. The CDR3 coding sequence is TGCAGCGTTGAATGGGGAAACAGGGCTTCGGCTGAAGCTTTCTTT. Its protein is CSVEWGNRASAEAFF.

In its sample, this clone was seen a few times. The chain has TRBV3-1 (or the pseudogene TRBV3-2) and TRBJ1-2; D is perhaps TRBD1 (6 bases). The V gene's germline CDR1 is LGHDT and CDR2 YNNKEL (reference sequence). The CDR3 spans 15 residues. The V end was cut by 2 bases, the J end by 4 bases, with 14 bases between. CDR3 in amino acids: CASSQFGGGGYGYTF. The CDR3 nucleotides are TGTGCCAGCAGCCAATTTGGGGGCGGGGGCTATGGCTACACCTTC.

The rearrangement joins TRBV7-9 to TRBJ1-4; D gene uncertain. This CDR3 has 16 amino acids. The germline V and J ends were trimmed by 5 bases and 8 bases, with 21 bases remaining between them. Germline CDR1 SEHNR, CDR2 FQNEAQ (reference sequence). The CDR3 coding sequence is TGTGCCAGCAGCCCGGGAACCGGGGTTGCTAGCGAAAAACTGTTTTTT. This codes for CASSPGTGVASEKLFF.

V is TRBV7-3 and J is TRBJ2-1, with D unclear. V was trimmed by 0 bases and J by 6 bases, leaving 15 bases between them. This CDR3 comprises 16 residues. Germline V gene lookup returns CDR1 SGHTA and CDR2 FQGTGA. The CDR3 nucleotides are TGTGCCAGCAGCTTAACGAAGGGCGGCGGTAGCAATGAGCAGTTCTTC. Translating it yields CASSLTKGGGSNEQFF.

This chain links TRBV18 with TRBJ1-3; D gene unclear. CDR1 and CDR2 (germline): KGHSH, LQKENI. The CDR3 is 11 residues long. The ends were cut back, 2 bases at V and 7 bases at J, with 3 bases in the middle. Here the CDR3 DNA reads TGTGCCAGCTCACCAGATAACACCATATATTTT. Protein product: CASSPDNTIYF.

V gene TRBV6-1 combines with J gene TRBJ1-1; weak D call: TRBD1 (5 bases). The germline V gene encodes CDR1 MNHNS and CDR2 SASEGT. The V end was cut by 0 bases, the J end by 1 base, with 12 bases between. The CDR3 loop spans 16 amino acids. CDR3 in amino acids: CASSEAAGTGNTEAFF. CDR3 in DNA: TGTGCCAGCAGTGAAGCAGCCGGGACGGGGAACACTGAAGCTTTCTTT.

This sequence joins TRBV7-2 and TRBJ1-2, with D tentatively TRBD1 (5 bases). The CDR3 runs to 16 residues. Germline values: CDR1 SGHTA, CDR2 FQGNSA. Trimming took 5 bases from V and 4 from J, leaving 20 bases between them. The DNA of the CDR3 is TGTGCCAGCAGCCCCTTTGGGGGGGGTTCCCCCTATGGCTACACCTTC. Translation gives CASSPFGGGSPYGYTF.

The chain recombines TRBV30 with TRBJ1-6; D gene ambiguous. CDR1 and CDR2 (germline): GTSNPN, SVGIG (reference sequence). The CDR3 spans 17 residues. V was clipped by 5 bases and J by 0 bases, with 17 bases between them. The DNA of the CDR3 is TGTGCCTGGGGCCGAGATCGAATGAGCTCCTATAATTCACCCCTCCACTTT. Its translation: CAWGRDRMSSYNSPLHF. The full variable domain, with the rest looked up from reference TRBV30 and TRBJ1-6, is SQTIHQWPATLVQPVGSPLSLECTVEGTSNPNLYWYRQAAGRGLQLLFYSVGIGQISSEVPQNLSASRPQDRQFILSSKKLLLSDSGFYLCAWGRDRMSSYNSPLHFGNGTRLTVT.

V usage is TRBV6-5 and J usage is TRBJ1-6; D may be TRBD1 (5 bases). The length of the CDR3 is 14 residues. V was clipped by 5 bases and J by 3 bases, with 8 bases between them. CDR1 MNHEY and CDR2 SVGAGI come from the germline V gene. As DNA, the CDR3 is TGTGCCAGCAGTCTTGACAGCTATAATTCACCCCTCCACTTT. Protein product: CASSLDSYNSPLHF.

The rearrangement uses TRBV6-2 or TRBV6-3 and TRBJ1-6; a possible D gene is TRBD1 (6 bases). The CDR3 totals 14 residues. Trimming shortened V by 4 bases and J by 9 bases, and 13 bases separated the two germline ends. The V gene's germline CDR1 is MNHEY and CDR2 SVGEGT. CDR3 in DNA: TGTGCCAGCAGTTCCGACAGGACCCTTTCACCCCTCCACTTT. As protein: CASSSDRTLSPLHF.

The DNA of the CDR3 is TGCGCCAGCAGCTCTGGACAGAGATACACCGGGGAGCTGTTTTTT. This translates into CASSSGQRYTGELFF. The chain combines TRBV5-1 with TRBJ2-2; tentatively, D is TRBD1 (6 bases). Trimming took off 3 bases at V and 3 bases at J, with 12 bases between the two ends. The CDR3 has 15 residues. Germline loops: CDR1 SGHRS, CDR2 YFSETQ.

V and J are TRBV9 and TRBJ2-3; a possible D gene is TRBD1 (5 bases). Germline CDR1 SGDLS, CDR2 YYNGEE. The V and J ends lost 0 bases and 6 bases respectively, with 11 bases between them. The CDR3 sequence is 14 residues long. This CDR3 reads CASSVEGFGDTQYF. The CDR3 DNA sequence: TGTGCCAGCAGCGTAGAGGGGTTCGGTGATACGCAGTATTTT.

V usage is TRBV13 and J usage is TRBJ2-2; 12 nucleotides match TRBD1. CDR1 is PRHDT, CDR2 FYEKMQ, per germline (reference sequence). The V segment lost 6 bases and the J segment 6 bases; nucleotides outside the gene matches: 2. The CDR3 is made up of 14 amino acids. The CDR3 loop is CASRRDRGPGELFF. For the CDR3, the DNA is TGTGCCAGCAGAAGGGACAGGGGGCCCGGGGAGCTGTTTTTT.

The rearrangement links TRBV5-1 to TRBJ2-1, with 9 bases identical to TRBD2. Per germline, CDR1 SGHRS and CDR2 YFSETQ. The J segment lost 12 bases and the V segment lost 7 bases, leaving 17 bases of the junction unmatched. The length of the CDR3 is 15 residues. CDR3 residues: CASSQRQRGDNWQFF. CDR3 nucleotides: TGCGCCAGCTCCCAAAGGCAGCGGGGGGACAATTGGCAGTTCTTC.

V is TRBV6-5 and J is TRBJ2-7, with D unclear. V was shortened by 2 bases and J by 5 bases, with 13 bases between the two germline ends. There are 14 residues in the CDR3. Germline V gives CDR1 MNHEY, CDR2 SVGAGI. The CDR3 DNA reads TGTGCCAGCAGTTACACCCTTGGCGGAAACGAGCAGTACTTC. This encodes CASSYTLGGNEQYF.

This chain connects TRBV11-3 to TRBJ1-1; D unclear. Trimming left V 8 bases short and J 1 base short, with 5 bases between. CDR3 length: 11 residues. CDR1 and CDR2 from the germline V gene are SGHNT and YENEEA. The CDR3 spells CASAQNTEAFF. The DNA for the CDR3 is TGTGCCAGCGCACAGAACACTGAAGCTTTCTTT.